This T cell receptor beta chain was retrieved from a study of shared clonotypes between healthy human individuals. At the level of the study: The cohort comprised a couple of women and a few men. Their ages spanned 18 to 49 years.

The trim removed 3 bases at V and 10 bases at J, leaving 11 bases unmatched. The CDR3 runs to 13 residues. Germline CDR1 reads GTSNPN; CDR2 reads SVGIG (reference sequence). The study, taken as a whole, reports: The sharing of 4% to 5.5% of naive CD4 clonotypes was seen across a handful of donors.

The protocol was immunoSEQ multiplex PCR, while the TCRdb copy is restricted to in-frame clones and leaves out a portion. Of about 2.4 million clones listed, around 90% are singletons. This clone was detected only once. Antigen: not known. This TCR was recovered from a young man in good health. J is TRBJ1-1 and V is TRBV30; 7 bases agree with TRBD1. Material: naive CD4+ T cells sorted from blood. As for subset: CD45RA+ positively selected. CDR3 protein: CAWREDRTLRAFF. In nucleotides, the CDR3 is TGTGCCTGGAGAGAGGACAGGACATTACGAGCTTTCTTT.